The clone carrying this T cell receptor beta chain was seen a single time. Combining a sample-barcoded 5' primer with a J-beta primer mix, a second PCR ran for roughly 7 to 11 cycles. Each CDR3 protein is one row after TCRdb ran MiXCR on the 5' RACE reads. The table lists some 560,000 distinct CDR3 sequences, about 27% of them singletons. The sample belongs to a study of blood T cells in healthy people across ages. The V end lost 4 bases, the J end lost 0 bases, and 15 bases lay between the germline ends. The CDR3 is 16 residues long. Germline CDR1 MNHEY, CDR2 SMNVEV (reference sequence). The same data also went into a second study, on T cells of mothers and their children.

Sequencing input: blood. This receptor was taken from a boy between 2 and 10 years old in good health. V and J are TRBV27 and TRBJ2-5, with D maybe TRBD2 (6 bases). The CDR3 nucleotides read TGTGCCAGCAGTTCCCTCCTACGGGAGAACCAAGAGACCCAGTACTTC. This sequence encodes CASSSLLRENQETQYF.